This TCR beta chain emerged from a study of OX40 agonist ivuxolimab in advanced cancers. The repertoire was sequenced with immunoSEQ multiplex PCR; TCRdb's copy has only in-frame clones and lacks some. Of 55,000 to 70,000 clones in the sample, roughly four fifths are singletons; the top ten hold under 6%. No patient had autoimmune disease or received systemic immunosuppression. Trimming pared 8 bases from V and 0 bases from J, leaving 10 bases between. CDR1 is MNHNS, CDR2 SASEGT, per germline. The CDR3 spans 13 residues. The chain recombines TRBV6-1 with TRBJ1-1; tentative D call: TRBD1 (6 bases). Sequenced here: CD4+ or CD8+ T cells sorted from blood, sampled in a trial of the OX40 agonist ivuxolimab. The sequence was obtained from an adult with an advanced solid tumor such as melanoma, head and neck, liver or kidney cancer. The CDR3 DNA sequence: TGTGCCAGCCGACAGGTAATGAACACTGAAGCTTTCTTT. As protein: CASRQVMNTEAFF.